The T cell receptor (beta chain) under discussion was sequenced for a study of spatial heterogeneity in lung cancer. The wider study: Detection consistently yielded more beta chains than alpha chains. Matched bulk RNA-seq provided a T cell module score, and TCR transcript counts in tumor regions correlated strongly with it.

Notes on the study in general: Estimated coverage of tumor T cells was around 7.7% for alpha and about 13% for beta chains. It was found that expanded intratumoral alpha and beta TCR counts tracked tumor mutation counts.

Time point specified: sample taken at primary tumor resection. Each molecule of TCR cDNA was tagged with one unique molecular identifier. Each CDR3 protein gets one entry after TCRdb re-called the 5' RACE reads with MiXCR. The sample carries 750 to 850 distinct CDR3 sequences, approximately 15% recorded once. CDR1 SEHNR and CDR2 FQNEAQ come from the germline V gene (reference sequence). V shed 5 bases and J shed 2 bases, with 5 bases lying between them. CDR3 length: 12 amino acids. This clonotype is labeled as medium-sized. Its antigen remains unknown. The material sequenced was lung tumor tissue, taken at surgery. This sequence originates from a male donor with early-stage non-small cell lung cancer. The chain joins TRBV7-9 to TRBJ2-3; D unclear. The DNA of the CDR3 is TGTGCCAGCAGCCCCTACACAGATACGCAGTATTTT. Its translation: CASSPYTDTQYF.